Listed here is a single T cell receptor (beta chain). The sample comes from a study of T cells of healthy individuals. TCRdb re-called the 5' RACE reads with MiXCR, one entry per CDR3 protein. The sample holds 90,000 to 100,000 distinct CDR3 sequences, 17% seen once. The TCR originated in a human donor in good health.

The CDR3 region is CASSLEGSGDYEQYF. CDR3 nucleotide sequence: TGTGCCAGCAGCTTAGAGGGGTCGGGAGACTACGAGCAGTACTTC. V is TRBV7-2 and J is TRBJ2-7, with D possibly being TRBD2 (6 bases). CDR3 size: 15 residues. V was clipped by 1 base and J by 3 bases, with 13 bases between them. The germline V gene encodes CDR1 SGHTA and CDR2 FQGNSA.